The T cell receptor beta chain described here comes from a study of cytomegalovirus exposure and HLA in healthy donors (dated by TCRdb to about 2017). For the study in its entirety: According to a later analysis, one platform produced both the 110 or so validation repertoires and the roughly 660 repertoires of the first cohort. The study was designed to test whether signatures of past pathogen exposure could be identified by cataloging public T cell receptors. Along with the approximately 620-subject first cohort, a separate validation cohort of over 90 different subjects was used. To predict cytomegalovirus infection status, the study brought together high-throughput TCR immunosequencing, statistical association of individual TCRs with disease status, and machine learning. Broad study findings and their caveats: Subsequent analysis determined that TCRs grouped into clusters in the first cohort also showed a tendency toward co-occurrence across the 120 or so validation repertoires, and 94% of cluster scores exceeded 0. The classifier was reported to diagnose cytomegalovirus status with high specificity and sensitivity in both the original and validation cohorts. The study listed 164 TCR beta chains as associated with cytomegalovirus. Three of the identified cytomegalovirus-associated TCR beta chains were confirmed in vitro to be specific for cytomegalovirus antigens. The authors suggested that the approach could potentially be generalized to other disease states and immunological phenotypes. The validation cohort had no HLA typing available for a later analysis, so co-occurrence within that cohort was assessed over all 110 or so repertoires. While some public TCRs were present in many individuals, most TCR sequences turned up only very rarely across donors.

Library preparation used the immunoSEQ multiplex PCR assay. For the original study's pipeline: To diagnose cytomegalovirus status from the catalog of TCR beta chain sequences, a statistical classification framework was built. The clones in this table, taken by TCRdb from immuneACCESS, are in-frame only. Not every clone is retained; where verified, under half of the shortfall comes from an unresolved V gene, and the cause of the rest is unknown. That table gives V, J and clone size, and the DNA gave D and trimming. The sample yields under 80,000 clones; roughly 95% were counted once. The ten largest clonotypes hold approximately 3.6% of the sample. The germline V gene encodes CDR1 LNHNV and CDR2 YYDKDF (reference sequence). Trimming removed 3 bases from V and 7 bases from J, leaving 16 bases between the germline ends. There are 15 amino acids in the CDR3, from cysteine to phenylalanine inclusive. Only CDR3 DNA remains: 45 bases, in frame from the first base.

Donors formed part of the validation cohort, which comprised 120 subjects and was distinct from the first cohort of under 850 subjects. In regard to this clone: Its antigen has not been determined. No per-base quality is available; no much larger clone lies one base away.

Here the chain combines TRBV15 and TRBJ1-5; the D gene is perhaps TRBD1, on 5 matching bases. The sample comprised PBMCs. The sequence came from a woman under 30 in good health and CMV-seropositive. At the DNA level, the sequence is TGTGCCACCAGCAGGGGGTTGGGGGGAGGCCAGCCCCAGCATTTT. Its coded protein is CATSRGLGGGQPQHF.